The 29 T cell receptor beta chains presented below share a single source sample, sequenced in a study of blood T cell repertoires in COVID-19. Sequencing used immunoSEQ multiplex PCR; TCRdb keeps in-frame clones, though not all of them. The profile shows tens of thousands of clones, around 85% of them singletons. The specimen sequenced was peripheral blood. The receptors shown here come from a human donor in a cohort sampled during active COVID-19.

The genes are TRBV19 and TRBJ2-5, with 10 bases fitting TRBD1. Germline V lookup: CDR1 LNHDA, CDR2 SQIVND (reference sequence). The CDR3 is 17 residues long. V was pared by 2 bases and J by 1 base, with 7 bases of the junction left unmatched. The CDR3 here is CASSILRGTGVQETQYF. The CDR3 DNA sequence: TGTGCCAGTAGTATACTCCGGGGGACAGGGGTCCAAGAGACCCAGTACTTC. Combining the CDR3 with reference TRBV19 and TRBJ2-5 gives the whole variable domain DGGITQSPKYLFRKEGQNVTLSCEQNLNHDAMYWYRQDPGQGLRLIYYSQIVNDFQKGDIAEGYSVSREKKESFPLTVTSAQKNPTAFYLCASSILRGTGVQETQYFGPGTRLLVL.

This clone was seen just once. This sequence joins TRBV6-5 and TRBJ2-1; D remains ambiguous. This CDR3 spans 16 amino acids. The germline V and J ends were trimmed by 0 bases and 9 bases, with 18 bases remaining between them. The germline CDR1 and CDR2 sequences are MNHEY and SVGAGI. The CDR3 DNA sequence: TGTGCCAGCAGTTACTCACCCGTGACTTCTGTGCGTGAGCAGTTCTTC. It codes for CASSYSPVTSVREQFF.

This chain joins TRBV6-5 and TRBJ1-5; tentative D call: TRBD1 (6 bases). This CDR3 has 13 amino acids. Trimming removed 7 bases from V and 6 bases from J, with 13 bases in between. CDR1 and CDR2 from the germline V gene are MNHEY and SVGAGI. This chain's CDR3 is CASMGQIGQPQHF. For the CDR3, the DNA is TGTGCCAGCATGGGACAAATCGGTCAGCCCCAGCATTTT.

This chain links TRBV7-9 with TRBJ2-3; D unclear. Between the trimmed V and J ends, which lost 1 base and 6 bases, there was a span of 11 bases. The V gene's germline CDR1 is SEHNR and CDR2 FQNEAQ (reference sequence). CDR3 length: 14 amino acids. CDR3 residues: CASSLGSPEDTQYF. CDR3 sequence (DNA): TGTGCCAGCAGCTTAGGAAGTCCCGAGGATACGCAGTATTTT. Full variable domain (outside the CDR3, taken from reference TRBV7-9 and TRBJ2-3): DTGVSQNPRHKITKRGQNVTFRCDPISEHNRLYWYRQTLGQGPEFLTYFQNEAQLEKSRLLSDRFSAERPKGSFSTLEIQRTEQGDSAMYLCASSLGSPEDTQYFGPGTRLTVL.

The V and J genes are TRBV5-8 and TRBJ1-2; possibly TRBD1 for D (5 bases). This CDR3 has 14 amino acids. Looked up from germline, CDR1 is SGHTS and CDR2 is YDEGEE. The germline V and J ends were trimmed by 2 bases and 4 bases, with 12 bases remaining between them. The CDR3 loop reads CASSFVDSPYGYTF. CDR3 nucleotide sequence: TGTGCCAGCAGCTTTGTCGACAGCCCCTATGGCTACACCTTC.

The rearrangement links TRBV19 to TRBJ1-1; D call uncertain. V was shortened by 7 bases and J by 4 bases, with 19 bases between the two germline ends. Germline V gene lookup returns CDR1 LNHDA and CDR2 SQIVND (reference sequence). This CDR3 is 15 amino acids long. The CDR3 here is CASKGGKEGRTEAFF. CDR3 nucleotide sequence: TGTGCCAGTAAGGGAGGGAAGGAAGGGCGCACTGAAGCTTTCTTT.

This clone has a handful of counts. The chain recombines TRBV30 with TRBJ2-7; a weak D match, TRBD2 (6 bases). V lost 1 base and J lost 7, with 14 bases in between. The CDR3 extends over 13 amino acids. Germline assignment: CDR1 GTSNPN and CDR2 SVGIG (reference sequence). In DNA form, the CDR3 reads TGTGCCTGGAGTGGGGGGAGGTTCGGGGAGCAGTACTTC. Translated: CAWSGGRFGEQYF.

V usage is TRBV7-3 and J usage is TRBJ1-5; no clear D. Between the trimmed V and J ends, which lost 5 bases and 0 bases, there was a span of 11 bases. Germline V gene data show CDR1 as SGHTA and CDR2 as FQGTGA. This CDR3 is built from 15 residues. Here the CDR3 DNA reads TGTGCCAGCAGCCCTCCCACAGATAGCAATCAGCCCCAGCATTTT. Translation: CASSPPTDSNQPQHF.

The chain uses TRBV19 and TRBJ2-7; 7 bases are a match to TRBD1. After removal of 3 bases from V and 0 bases from J, the junction contained 5 bases not matched to a gene. The CDR3 extends over 15 amino acids. CDR1 LNHDA and CDR2 SQIVND come from the germline V gene (reference sequence). DNA of the CDR3: TGTGCCAGTAGTATGACAGGGCATAGCTCCTACGAGCAGTACTTC. This gives the protein CASSMTGHSSYEQYF.

This rearrangement joins TRBV5-1 to TRBJ2-5; TRBD1 matches at 9 bases. The germline gives CDR1 SGHRS, CDR2 YFSETQ. Trimming cost V 8 bases and J 4 bases; bases outside gene matches: 12. The CDR3 totals 15 residues. The CDR3 sequence: CASTQGQGIGETQYF. The CDR3 region has the DNA TGCGCCAGTACCCAAGGACAGGGGATTGGAGAGACCCAGTACTTC.

The chain combines TRBV28 with TRBJ1-4, with D maybe TRBD1 (6 bases). V was trimmed by 5 bases and J by 3 bases, leaving 10 bases between them. The CDR3 is 14 residues long. CDR1 is MDHEN, CDR2 SYDVKM, per germline. In DNA form, the CDR3 reads TGTGCCAGCAGTATAGGGGGGGCTAATGAAAAACTGTTTTTT. Translating it yields CASSIGGANEKLFF.

The chain links TRBV18 to TRBJ2-5, with 7 bases lining up with TRBD1. V lost 1 base, J lost 5 bases, and 4 bases stayed unmatched. CDR1 and CDR2 (germline): KGHSH, LQKENI. The CDR3 loop spans 14 amino acids. CDR3 sequence (DNA): TGTGCCAGCTCACCACGAGGGGGCCTGGAGACCCAGTACTTC. Amino acid sequence: CASSPRGGLETQYF.

V is TRBV25-1 and J is TRBJ2-1, with 9 nucleotides matching TRBD2. Germline CDR1 is MGHDK and CDR2 is SYGVNS. The CDR3 is 17 amino acids. Trimming at V came to 10 bases and at J to 1 base, leaving 14 bases not matched to a gene. This chain's CDR3 is CATSRFSGRGSYNEQFF. Written as DNA, the CDR3 is TGTGCCACCTCCCGATTTAGCGGGAGAGGGTCCTACAATGAGCAGTTCTTC.

CDR3 nucleotides: TGTGCCTGGAGTGTACAGGGGAAGGACACCGGGGAGCTGTTTTTT. Protein sequence: CAWSVQGKDTGELFF. The chain couples TRBV30 to TRBJ2-2, with TRBD1 matching 7 bases. V was clipped by 0 bases and J by 3 bases; unmatched bases: 4. The CDR3 consists of 15 residues. Germline CDR1 GTSNPN, CDR2 SVGIG (reference sequence).

The chain employs TRBV21-1 and TRBJ2-7; the D call TRBD2 from the table was never checked on the DNA. TRBV21-1 is classified as a pseudogene. The CDR3 length is 12 residues. This chain's CDR3 is CASSKGVSEQYF. DNA for the CDR3: TGTGCCAGCAGCAAGGGAGTGAGCGAGCAGTACTTC.

The CDR3 DNA reads TGTGCCAGCAGTTTGCGTCCTTTATCAGCGCACGAGCAGTACTTC. It specifies CASSLRPLSAHEQYF. The J gene is TRBJ2-7, the V gene TRBV28, with D unresolved. V lost 3 bases and J lost 5, with 17 bases in between. The germline CDR1 and CDR2 sequences are MDHEN and SYDVKM. The CDR3 has 15 amino acids.

The chain joins TRBV27 to TRBJ1-6, with a tentative D call TRBD1 (6 bases). Germline lookup yields CDR1 MNHEY and CDR2 SMNVEV (reference sequence). Between the trimmed V and J ends, which lost 5 bases and 8 bases, there was a span of 13 bases. The CDR3 extends over 14 amino acids. The CDR3 sequence: CASSPSRGYSPLHF. CDR3 DNA sequence: TGTGCCAGCAGTCCATCCAGGGGATATTCACCCCTCCACTTT.

The V gene is TRBV4-1, the J gene TRBJ1-1, with 7 bases matching TRBD1. J gave up 5 bases and V 4 bases, and 7 bases lay outside the gene matches. Germline loops: CDR1 MGHRA, CDR2 YSYEKL. The CDR3 is 14 amino acids. The DNA for the CDR3 is TGCGCCAGCAGCCCGCCCAGGGGGAAGACTGAAGCTTTCTTT. Its protein is CASSPPRGKTEAFF.

Details on this clone: Other DNA sequences of this sample code for an identical CDR3. The V call is TRBV18, the J call TRBJ2-7; 7 nucleotides agree with TRBD2. CDR1 and CDR2 (germline): KGHSH, LQKENI. The junction had 1 base not matched to a gene; V was cut back by 2 bases and J by 0 bases. This CDR3 has 14 amino acids. CDR3 residues: CASSPSGGSYEQYF. CDR3 coding DNA: TGTGCCAGCTCACCATCGGGGGGCTCCTACGAGCAGTACTTC.

V and J are TRBV4-1 and TRBJ1-1; 9 nucleotides match TRBD1. CDR1 and CDR2 from the germline V gene are MGHRA and YSYEKL. The length of the CDR3 is 14 residues. V dropped 1 base and J dropped 7; count of bases not matched to a gene: 4. DNA of the CDR3: TGCGCCAGCAGCCAAGCCCTGGACAGGGGTGAAGCTTTCTTT. Amino acid sequence: CASSQALDRGEAFF.

The table lists this clone with a count of one. The genes are TRBV2 and TRBJ2-7; TRBD2 matches 11 bases. The germline V gene has CDR1 SNHLY and CDR2 FYNNEI. This CDR3 comprises 16 residues. The V segment lost 7 bases and the J segment 0 bases; nucleotides outside the gene matches: 8. The CDR3, as DNA: TGTGCCAGCACCGGGTATAGCGGGAGGGCCTCCTACGAGCAGTACTTC. Residues: CASTGYSGRASYEQYF. Drawing the rest from reference TRBV2 and TRBJ2-7, the complete variable domain is EPEVTQTPSHQVTQMGQEVILRCVPISNHLYFYWYRQILGQKVEFLVSFYNNEISEKSEIFDDQFSVERPDGSNFTLKIRSTKLEDSAMYFCASTGYSGRASYEQYFGPGTRLTVT.

This chain connects TRBV9 to TRBJ2-3; D perhaps matches TRBD1 (6 bases). Trimming shortened V by 3 bases and J by 2 bases, and 10 bases separated the two germline ends. Germline-derived CDR1 and CDR2 are SGDLS and YYNGEE. The CDR3 runs 14 residues. CDR3 protein: CASSAGDITDTQYF. CDR3 nucleotides: TGTGCCAGCAGCGCTGGGGACATCACAGATACGCAGTATTTT.

The chain couples TRBV6-2 or TRBV6-3 to TRBJ1-2, with D hard to call. The CDR3 totals 12 residues. The germline V gene has CDR1 MNHEY and CDR2 SVGEGT. Deletions cut 5 bases from V and 4 bases from J, with 8 bases between. CDR3 sequence: CASSVGGYGYTF. Here the CDR3 DNA reads TGTGCCAGCAGTGTTGGCGGCTATGGCTACACCTTC.

The rearrangement links TRBV27 to TRBJ1-1; unclear D gene. Looked up from germline, CDR1 is MNHEY and CDR2 is SMNVEV (reference sequence). The germline V and J ends were trimmed by 4 bases and 0 bases, with 15 bases remaining between them. The CDR3 runs to 16 residues. CDR3 DNA sequence: TGTGCCAGCAGTTCGGATCAGGACTTCATGAACACTGAAGCTTTCTTT. Translation: CASSSDQDFMNTEAFF.

This clone was seen more than once but under ten times. In nucleotides, the CDR3 is TGTGCCAGCAGCTTAGTCTGGACAGGGGGAAACTACGAGCAGTACTTC. It translates to CASSLVWTGGNYEQYF. This chain joins TRBV7-2 and TRBJ2-7, with 10 bases matching TRBD1. CDR3 size: 16 residues. V shed 1 base, J shed 3 bases, and the junction held 6 bases outside the gene matches. The germline V gene has CDR1 SGHTA and CDR2 FQGNSA.

The J gene is TRBJ2-3, the V gene TRBV28, with no clear D. Trimming took 3 bases from V and 1 from J, leaving 8 bases between them. The CDR3 loop spans 14 amino acids. The germline CDR1 and CDR2 sequences are MDHEN and SYDVKM. The CDR3 is CASSFLSGTDTQYF. The CDR3, as DNA: TGTGCCAGCAGTTTTCTTTCCGGCACAGATACGCAGTATTTT.

The chain uses TRBV19 and TRBJ2-1, with D maybe TRBD2 (5 bases). Germline CDR1 reads LNHDA; CDR2 reads SQIVND (reference sequence). Trimming left V 1 base short and J 6 bases short, with 16 bases between. The CDR3 consists of 16 residues. CDR3 sequence: CASSIVSLARPNEQFF. CDR3 coding DNA: TGTGCCAGTAGTATAGTTTCTCTAGCAAGGCCCAATGAGCAGTTCTTC.

V usage is TRBV2 and J usage is TRBJ1-2; the match to TRBD1 covers 7 bases. The CDR3 is 14 residues long. Trimming took 6 bases from V and 1 from J; bases not matched to a gene: 5. CDR1 and CDR2 (germline): SNHLY, FYNNEI. The DNA of the CDR3 is TGTGCCAGCAGCCTGGACAGGCTTAACTATGGCTACACCTTC. Its protein is CASSLDRLNYGYTF.

This chain uses TRBV7-6 with TRBJ2-7; D uncertain. The ends were cut back, 5 bases at V and 2 bases at J, with 22 bases in the middle. This CDR3 is built from 17 residues. Germline CDR1 is SGHVS and CDR2 is FNYEAQ. As DNA, the CDR3 is TGTGCCAGCAGCGCTCAACCCGGCGGCCCGTGGCCCTACGAGCAGTACTTC. Protein sequence: CASSAQPGGPWPYEQYF.